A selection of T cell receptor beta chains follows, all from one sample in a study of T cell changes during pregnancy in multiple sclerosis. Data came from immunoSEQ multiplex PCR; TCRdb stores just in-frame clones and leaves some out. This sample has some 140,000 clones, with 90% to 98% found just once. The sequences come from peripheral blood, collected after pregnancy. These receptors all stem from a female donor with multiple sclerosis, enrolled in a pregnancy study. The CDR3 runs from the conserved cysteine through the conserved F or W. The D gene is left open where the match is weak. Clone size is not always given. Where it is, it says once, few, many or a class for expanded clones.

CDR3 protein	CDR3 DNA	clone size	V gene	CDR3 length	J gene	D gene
CASSYAGYTEAFF	TGTGCCAGCAGTTATGCAGGTTACACTGAAGCTTTCTTT	.	TRBV6-5	13	TRBJ1-1	.
CASSWPLQGPYEQYF	TGTGCCAGCAGCTGGCCCCTGCAGGGGCCCTACGAGCAGTACTTC	.	TRBV28	15	TRBJ2-7	.
CASSIGSGRASNEQFF	TGTGCCAGTAGTATAGGGAGCGGGAGGGCCTCCAATGAGCAGTTCTTC	.	TRBV19	16	TRBJ2-1	TRBD2
CASSLALDRQQFF	TGTGCCAGCAGCTTGGCATTGGACAGGCAGCAGTTCTTC	.	TRBV5-6	13	TRBJ2-1	TRBD1
CASSLGGWNEQFF	TGTGCCAGCAGTCTAGGGGGCTGGAATGAGCAGTTCTTC	.	TRBV6-1	13	TRBJ2-1	TRBD1
CATSREAQDYLYGYTF	TGTGCCACCAGCAGAGAGGCGCAGGATTACCTGTATGGCTACACCTTC	.	TRBV15	16	TRBJ1-2	.
CASSGLASSYNEQFF	TGCGCCAGCAGCGGGCTAGCCAGCTCCTACAATGAGCAGTTCTTC	.	TRBV5-1	15	TRBJ2-1	.
CASSKPAGGLETQYF	TGTGCCAGCAGTAAACCAGCGGGGGGGCTAGAGACCCAGTACTTC	.	TRBV7-2	15	TRBJ2-5	TRBD2
CASGLGASGAYEQYF	TGTGCCAGCGGACTGGGGGCTAGCGGAGCCTACGAGCAGTACTTC	few	TRBV4-2	15	TRBJ2-7	.
CASSWGLAGDEQFF	TGCGCCAGCAGCTGGGGACTAGCGGGAGACGAACAGTTCTTC	.	TRBV5-1	14	TRBJ2-1	TRBD2
CASSSLAGVGREQFF	TGTGCCAGCAGCTCGCTAGCGGGAGTAGGTCGTGAGCAGTTCTTC	.	TRBV11-2	15	TRBJ2-1	TRBD2
CASSPQDLGGYTF	TGTGCCAGCAGCCCCCAAGACCTCGGGGGCTACACCTTC	.	TRBV28	13	TRBJ1-2	.
CASSQERRGLDGYTF	TGTGCCAGCAGCCAAGAAAGGCGGGGGCTCGATGGCTACACCTTC	.	TRBV4-2	15	TRBJ1-2	.
CASNLGVNGELFF	TGTGCCAGTAACCTAGGGGTTAACGGGGAGCTGTTTTTT	.	TRBV19	13	TRBJ2-2	.
CASSFKGTGGETQYF	TGTGCCAGCAGCTTCAAGGGGACAGGGGGAGAGACCCAGTACTTC	.	TRBV5-4	15	TRBJ2-5	TRBD1
CASKGGGRDTQYF	TGTGCCAGTAAAGGGGGGGGTCGAGATACGCAGTATTTT	.	TRBV19	13	TRBJ2-3	.